This TCR beta chain appears in the sequencing data of a study of T cell repertoires in cytomegalovirus infection. The CDR3 totals 15 residues. Per the germline V gene, CDR1 is ENHRY and CDR2 is SYGVKD. With 6 bases clipped from V and 8 bases from J, the junction kept 11 bases outside the gene matches. This clonotype has ten or more counts. Its antigen is not known. MiXCR, applied by TCRdb to the reads, yields one record per CDR3 protein. The sample yields roughly 230,000 distinct CDR3 sequences, approximately 15% seen once. Study conclusions and caveats: Cumulative frequency of public TCR beta families picked out carriers of CMV plus the relevant HLA. What dominated the ex vivo response were HLA-C-restricted CMV-specific TCR beta clonotypes.

This clonotype was sampled from a human donor in good health (CMV status not recorded). Some clones in this sample may be carry-over from other donors' samples. The sample comprised CD8+ T cells from PBMCs. The rearrangement uses TRBV10-3 and TRBJ1-2, with 11 bases that match TRBD1. The CDR3 is CAISALGQGAHGYTF. CDR3 nucleotides: TGTGCCATCAGCGCACTCGGACAGGGGGCGCACGGCTACACCTTC.